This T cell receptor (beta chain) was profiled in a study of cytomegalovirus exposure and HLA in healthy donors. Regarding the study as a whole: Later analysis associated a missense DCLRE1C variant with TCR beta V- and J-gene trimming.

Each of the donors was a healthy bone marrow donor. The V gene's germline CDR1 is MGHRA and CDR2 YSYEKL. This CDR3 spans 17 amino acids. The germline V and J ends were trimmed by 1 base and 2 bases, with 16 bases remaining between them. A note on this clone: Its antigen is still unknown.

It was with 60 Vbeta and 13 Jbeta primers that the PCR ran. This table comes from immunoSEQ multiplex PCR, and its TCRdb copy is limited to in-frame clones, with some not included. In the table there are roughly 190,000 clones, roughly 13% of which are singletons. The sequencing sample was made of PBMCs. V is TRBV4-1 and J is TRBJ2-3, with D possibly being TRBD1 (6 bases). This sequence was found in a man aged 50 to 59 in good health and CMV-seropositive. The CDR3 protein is CASSQAPVGQTTDTQYF. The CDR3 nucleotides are TGCGCCAGCAGCCAAGCCCCCGTTGGACAGACCACAGATACGCAGTATTTT.